The 15 T cell receptor beta chains presented below share a single source sample, sequenced in a study of control samples from healthy donors and cancer patients. Profiling relied on immunoSEQ multiplex PCR, and the TCRdb table lists in-frame clones only, not all of them. The repertoire has 400,000 to 500,000 clones, about 93% of them found once; the top ten carry around 6.4%. Specimen: PBMCs. These receptors all come from a man aged 35-49 years with head and neck cancer.

This sequence joins TRBV7-2 and TRBJ1-1; D gene uncertain. Germline-derived CDR1 and CDR2 are SGHTA and FQGNSA. Trimming removed 1 base at V and 6 bases at J, with 6 bases between. This CDR3 spans 12 amino acids. DNA of the CDR3: TGTGCCAGCAGCTTAGTAATGGCTGAAGCTTTCTTT. Encoded protein: CASSLVMAEAFF.

The V and J genes are TRBV3-1 (or the pseudogene TRBV3-2) and TRBJ2-3; D not resolved. The CDR3 consists of 14 residues. Trimming took 1 base from V and 3 from J, leaving 8 bases between them. The germline V gene has CDR1 LGHDT and CDR2 YNNKEL (reference sequence). Written as DNA, the CDR3 is TGTGCCAGCAGCCAAGCTTTGGCTACAGATACGCAGTATTTT. Amino acids: CASSQALATDTQYF.

The chain joins TRBV5-5 to TRBJ1-4; tentatively, D is TRBD1 (5 bases). Looked up from germline, CDR1 is SGHKS and CDR2 is YYEKEE (reference sequence). CDR3 length equals 15 residues. The ends were cut back, 4 bases at V and 2 bases at J, with 12 bases in the middle. The CDR3 is CASSVSGNTNEKLFF. The CDR3 coding sequence is TGTGCCAGCAGCGTGTCAGGGAACACTAATGAAAAACTGTTTTTT.

The rearrangement uses TRBV29-1 and TRBJ2-5, with unresolved D. V shed 4 bases and J shed 0 bases, with 12 bases lying between them. The CDR3 spans 14 residues. Looked up from germline, CDR1 is SQVTM and CDR2 is ANQGSEA. DNA for the CDR3: TGCAGCGTTGTCCCTATGGGGTACCAAGAGACCCAGTACTTC. Its translation is CSVVPMGYQETQYF.

CDR3 amino acids: CATAGAANEKLFF. CDR3 in DNA: TGTGCCACCGCAGGGGCGGCTAATGAAAAACTGTTTTTT. This sequence joins TRBV6-5 and TRBJ1-4; weak D call: TRBD1 (6 bases). The CDR3 sequence is 13 residues long. CDR1 is MNHEY, CDR2 SVGAGI, per germline. Trimming stripped 10 bases from V and 3 bases from J, with 12 bases between.

J is TRBJ1-4 and V is TRBV11-2, with D uncertain. Trimming removed 1 base from V and 5 bases from J, with 8 bases in between. This CDR3 region has 14 residues. From germline, CDR1 is SGHAT and CDR2 FQNNGV. The CDR3 spells CASSLGFSNEKLFF. The CDR3 coding sequence is TGTGCCAGCAGCTTAGGGTTCAGCAATGAAAAACTGTTTTTT.

V and J are TRBV7-3 and TRBJ2-7, with D possibly being TRBD2 (6 bases). Germline CDR1 SGHTA, CDR2 FQGTGA. The CDR3 has 16 residues. V lost 2 bases and J 4 bases, leaving 18 bases between the germline ends. CDR3 in DNA: TGTGCCAGCAGCTTAGGGCCTAGGGCAGGGACTTACGAGCAGTACTTC. Encoded protein: CASSLGPRAGTYEQYF.

V usage is TRBV28 and J usage is TRBJ2-3, with D possibly matching TRBD2 (5 bases). The CDR3 sequence is 16 residues long. The V gene's germline CDR1 is MDHEN and CDR2 SYDVKM. Trimming pared 4 bases from V and 0 bases from J, leaving 14 bases between. The CDR3 region is CASSSINSVSTDTQYF. The CDR3 bases are TGTGCCAGCAGTTCTATCAATAGCGTGAGCACAGATACGCAGTATTTT.

V gene TRBV30 combines with J gene TRBJ2-2, with D unclear. Trimming removed 7 bases from V and 0 bases from J, with 12 bases in between. The germline CDR1 and CDR2 sequences are GTSNPN and SVGIG (reference sequence). This CDR3 has 14 residues. Here the CDR3 DNA reads TGTGCCTCCGACACACTTGCGAACACCGGGGAGCTGTTTTTT. The encoded protein is CASDTLANTGELFF.

V is TRBV5-1 and J is TRBJ2-2; 7 positions agree with TRBD2. V gave up 2 bases and J gave up 6 bases; unmatched junction bases: 10. Per the germline V gene, CDR1 is SGHRS and CDR2 is YFSETQ. This CDR3 has 16 amino acids. CDR3 DNA: TGCGCCAGCAGCTTCTCGGGGCAGGGAGGGTCCGGGGAGCTGTTTTTT. It specifies CASSFSGQGGSGELFF.

CDR3: CASSDGGTSYEQYF. The CDR3 nucleotides read TGCGCCAGCAGTGATGGGGGGACGTCCTACGAGCAGTACTTC. The chain links TRBV10-2 to TRBJ2-7; a possible D gene is TRBD2 (6 bases). The CDR3 runs to 14 residues. Germline V gene lookup returns CDR1 WSHSY and CDR2 SAAADI. V shed 3 bases and J shed 1 base, with 10 bases lying between them.

The chain uses TRBV7-8 and TRBJ2-5; D possibly corresponds to TRBD1 (5 bases). Germline lookup yields CDR1 SGHVS and CDR2 FQNEAQ. This CDR3 has 15 amino acids. Trimming took 1 base from V and 5 from J, leaving 14 bases between them. Here the CDR3 reads CASSLDRRAFETQYF. The DNA for the CDR3 is TGTGCCAGCAGCTTAGACCGCAGGGCGTTCGAGACCCAGTACTTC.

This sequence joins TRBV5-4 and TRBJ2-1; tentative D call: TRBD2 (5 bases). V was pared by 0 bases and J by 0 bases, with 7 bases between. Germline V gene sequence: CDR1 SGHNT, CDR2 YYREEE (reference sequence). The CDR3 has 15 residues. CDR3 nucleotides: TGTGCCAGCAGCTTGGATGGGAGCTCCTACAATGAGCAGTTCTTC. This translates into CASSLDGSSYNEQFF.

This clone has a handful of counts. V is TRBV7-2 and J is TRBJ2-7; D possibly corresponds to TRBD2 (7 bases). Germline CDR1 and CDR2: SGHTA and FQGNSA. V was trimmed by 3 bases and J by 5 bases, leaving 20 bases between them. This CDR3 region has 16 residues. The CDR3 nucleotides read TGTGCCAGCAGCTTGTGGGGGGGAATGGACAGTAACGAGCAGTACTTC. Protein: CASSLWGGMDSNEQYF.

The rearrangement joins TRBV15 to TRBJ1-2; D is ambiguous. V was cut by 0 bases and J by 3 bases, with 14 bases left in between. Germline CDR1 and CDR2: LNHNV and YYDKDF (reference sequence). The CDR3 spans 16 residues. Here the CDR3 reads CATSRDDGPFDYGYTF. DNA for the CDR3: TGTGCCACCAGCAGAGATGACGGCCCTTTTGACTATGGCTACACCTTC.